The rows below give T cell receptor beta chains drawn from one sample of a study of T-cell reconstitution after alpha-beta-depleted transplantation in children. TCRdb re-derived calls from the PCR reads in MiXCR, one entry per CDR3 protein. The repertoire holds around 530,000 distinct CDR3 sequences, with less than 35% as singletons. The source was PBMCs from the stem cell graft donor, collected from the stem cell graft. These receptors all come from a human donor who donated a stem cell graft to a child with aplastic anemia. The CDR3 runs from the conserved cysteine through the conserved F or W. The D gene is left open where the match is weak. Size is stated for part of the rows, as once, few or many counts, or as a class when the clone is expanded.

j_gene	v_gene	len	abundance	d_gene	CDR3aa	CDR3nt
TRBJ1-2	TRBV29-1	11	few	TRBD1	CSVAGQFGYTF	TGCAGCGTTGCGGGACAGTTTGGCTACACCTTC
TRBJ1-1	TRBV18	12	-	-	CASSPLDAKAFF	TGTGCCAGCTCACCACTTGACGCTAAAGCTTTCTTT
TRBJ2-1	TRBV27	17	-	TRBD2	CASSPTPGASGYNEQFF	TGTGCCAGCAGCCCAACGCCCGGGGCTAGCGGGTACAATGAGCAGTTCTTC
TRBJ1-4	TRBV20-1	15	few	TRBD1	CSALWAGQGNEKLFF	TGCAGTGCTCTCTGGGCGGGACAGGGCAATGAAAAACTGTTTTTT
TRBJ2-5	TRBV29-1	14	-	TRBD1	CSAGGAGGEKTQYF	TGCAGCGCCGGCGGAGCAGGGGGCGAGAAGACCCAGTACTTC
TRBJ2-1	TRBV3-1	16	-	TRBD2	CASSQLLAGLRNEQFF	TGTGCCAGCAGCCAACTTCTAGCGGGACTTCGGAATGAGCAGTTCTTC
TRBJ2-6	TRBV6-2/TRBV6-3	17	few	-	CASRKTGPSTGANVLTF	TGTGCCAGCAGAAAAACAGGCCCAAGCACTGGGGCCAACGTCCTGACTTTC
TRBJ1-1	TRBV12-3/TRBV12-4	17	-	-	CASSQTQGRVVGLEAFF	TGTGCCAGCAGCCAGACACAGGGTCGGGTGGTCGGGTTAGAAGCTTTCTTT
TRBJ1-2	TRBV20-1	13	few	-	CSATVGTNYGYTF	TGCAGTGCTACCGTCGGGACTAACTATGGCTACACCTTC
TRBJ1-1	TRBV12-3/TRBV12-4	10	few	-	CASSLHQAFF	TGTGCCAGCAGTTTACACCAAGCTTTCTTT
TRBJ2-1	TRBV7-3	15	few	TRBD1	CASSPGGQGDNEQFF	TGTGCCAGCAGCCCTGGGGGACAGGGGGACAATGAGCAGTTCTTC
TRBJ1-5	TRBV12-3/TRBV12-4	13	few	-	CASSNMVGQPQHF	TGTGCCAGCAGCAACATGGTAGGACAGCCCCAGCATTTT
TRBJ2-1	TRBV11-2	15	-	-	CASSFSAEGGNEQFF	TGTGCCAGCAGCTTTTCAGCGGAGGGGGGGAATGAGCAGTTCTTC
TRBJ2-1	TRBV5-1	15	few	-	CASSTTTNSYNEQFF	TGCGCCAGCAGCACTACCACGAACTCCTACAATGAGCAGTTCTTC
TRBJ2-6	TRBV7-9	15	once	-	CASSYTGTGANGLTF	TGTGCCAGCAGCTATACAGGGACTGGGGCCAACGGCCTGACTTTC
TRBJ2-1	TRBV20-1	16	-	TRBD1	CSARGLRRLPTDEQFF	TGCAGTGCCAGGGGGCTACGCCGACTCCCCACGGATGAGCAGTTCTTC
TRBJ2-2	TRBV30	15	few	-	CASSQGSIKTGELFF	TGTGCCTCATCCCAAGGGAGTATCAAAACCGGGGAGCTGTTTTTT
TRBJ1-1	TRBV5-1	17	-	-	CASSLGLLDGLNTEAFF	TGCGCCAGCAGCTTGGGTCTTTTGGACGGTTTGAACACTGAAGCTTTCTTT
TRBJ2-4	TRBV27	13	-	-	CASSPTGWDIQYF	TGTGCCAGCAGTCCGACAGGATGGGACATTCAGTACTTC
TRBJ1-2	TRBV5-6	14	-	-	CASSFLSGSHGYTF	TGTGCCAGCAGCTTTCTATCCGGCTCTCATGGCTACACCTTC
TRBJ1-1	TRBV18	16	-	TRBD1	CASSAQGQGANTEAFF	TGTGCCAGCTCCGCACAGGGACAGGGGGCAAACACTGAAGCTTTCTTT